Presented here are 31 T cell receptor beta chains from one specimen sequenced in a study of blood T cell repertoires in COVID-19. This table comes from immunoSEQ multiplex PCR, and its TCRdb copy is limited to in-frame clones, with some not included. This table holds about 480,000 clones, roughly nine tenths found once. The source material was PBMCs or T cells enriched from blood (not recorded which). The receptors stem from a woman aged 55-70 years who had recovered from COVID-19.

This chain connects TRBV6-5 to TRBJ1-4; D may be TRBD1 (6 bases). From germline, CDR1 is MNHEY and CDR2 SVGAGI. The CDR3 sequence is 15 residues long. Trimming removed 6 bases at V and 4 bases at J, with 15 bases between. The CDR3 DNA sequence: TGTGCCAGCAGGCAGCGCAGGGGTCTTAATGAAAAACTGTTTTTT. Translating it yields CASRQRRGLNEKLFF.

This clone was seen a few times. The chain combines TRBV7-9 with TRBJ1-1, with a possible D match to TRBD1 (6 bases). The CDR3 runs to 18 residues. CDR1 is SEHNR, CDR2 FQNEAQ, per germline (reference sequence). With 3 bases removed from V and 3 bases from J, the gap between germline ends came to 23 bases. CDR3 loop: CASSFTSLLQGRDTEAFF. In nucleotides, the CDR3 is TGTGCCAGCAGCTTTACGTCCCTCCTACAGGGTAGGGACACTGAAGCTTTCTTT.

The chain carries TRBV10-2 and TRBJ1-1; 8 nucleotides align to TRBD1. Germline V gene data show CDR1 as WSHSY and CDR2 as SAAADI. The CDR3 consists of 14 residues. The junction had 8 bases not matched to a gene; V was cut back by 6 bases and J by 5 bases. Here the CDR3 reads CASRVGQGLTEAFF. The CDR3 nucleotides read TGCGCCAGCAGGGTTGGACAGGGTCTAACTGAAGCTTTCTTT.

This chain links TRBV12-5 with TRBJ2-6, with 7 bases fitting TRBD1. The germline V gene has CDR1 LGHNT and CDR2 FRNRAP. The V gene end was trimmed by 6 bases and the J gene end by 2 bases; junction bases not matched to a gene: 4. The CDR3 length is 15 residues. CDR3 DNA sequence: TGTGCTAGTGGGCCTACAGGGGCTGGGGCCAACGTCCTGACTTTC. It encodes CASGPTGAGANVLTF.

The rearrangement uses TRBV19 and TRBJ1-2, with TRBD1 as a possible D gene (6 bases). The CDR3 covers 16 residues. The V end was cut by 6 bases, the J end by 6 bases, with 23 bases between. The V gene's germline CDR1 is LNHDA and CDR2 SQIVND (reference sequence). The CDR3 DNA sequence: TGTGCCAGTAGGGCTGGGGACAACCGGGCGCGCGATGGCTACACCTTC. It encodes CASRAGDNRARDGYTF.

This rearrangement joins TRBV5-4 to TRBJ2-2; D call uncertain. The V and J ends lost 2 bases and 0 bases respectively, with 8 bases between them. This CDR3 spans 15 amino acids. From germline, CDR1 is SGHNT and CDR2 YYREEE (reference sequence). The CDR3 DNA is TGTGCCAGCAGCTTATACAGTACGAACACCGGGGAGCTGTTTTTT. Protein: CASSLYSTNTGELFF. Together with reference TRBV5-4 and TRBJ2-2, the CDR3 gives the full variable domain: ETGVTQSPTHLIKTRGQQVTLRCSSQSGHNTVSWYQQALGQGPQFIFQYYREEENGRGNFPPRFSGLQFPNYSSELNVNALELDDSALYLCASSLYSTNTGELFFGEGSRLTVL.

Notes on this clone: The same CDR3 can be traced to other DNA sequences in this sample. The V call is TRBV2, the J call TRBJ2-1, with 14 bases aligning to TRBD2. Germline loops: CDR1 SNHLY, CDR2 FYNNEI. J was trimmed by 10 bases and V by 3 bases; bases with no gene match: 5. CDR3 size: 15 residues. The CDR3 sequence is CASSETSGGAGEQFF. DNA of the CDR3: TGTGCCAGCAGTGAGACTAGCGGGGGGGCCGGAGAGCAGTTCTTC.

V and J are TRBV2 and TRBJ2-5; 7 nucleotides match TRBD2. The ends lost 8 bases at V and 4 bases at J; junction bases unmatched: 7. The CDR3 has 13 amino acids. Germline-derived CDR1 and CDR2 are SNHLY and FYNNEI. The chain's CDR3 is CASLLTSLETQYF. CDR3 bases: TGTGCCAGCCTGCTGACTAGCTTAGAGACCCAGTACTTC.

The chain recombines TRBV19 with TRBJ2-1; D is perhaps TRBD1 (6 bases). Germline lookup yields CDR1 LNHDA and CDR2 SQIVND (reference sequence). The CDR3 has 13 amino acids. V was trimmed by 5 bases and J by 4 bases, leaving 9 bases between them. For the CDR3, the DNA is TGTGCCAGTAGTGTCGGACAGTACAATGAGCAGTTCTTC. Translation: CASSVGQYNEQFF.

V gene TRBV28 combines with J gene TRBJ2-1; 11 positions agree with TRBD2. The CDR3 is made up of 16 amino acids. V lost 3 bases, J lost 2 bases, and 3 bases stayed unmatched. Germline CDR1 MDHEN, CDR2 SYDVKM. As DNA, the CDR3 is TGTGCCAGCAGTTTGAATAGCGGGGGGGCCTACAATGAGCAGTTCTTC. Translating gives CASSLNSGGAYNEQFF.

This chain connects TRBV6-5 to TRBJ2-3; TRBD1 matches at 11 bases. The ends lost 8 bases at V and 0 bases at J; junction bases unmatched: 4. Looked up from germline, CDR1 is MNHEY and CDR2 is SVGAGI. CDR3 length: 15 amino acids. CDR3 sequence: CASRGQGVSTDTQYF. CDR3 DNA: TGTGCCAGCCGGGGACAGGGGGTGAGCACAGATACGCAGTATTTT.

This clone is a singleton in its sample. This chain uses TRBV9 with TRBJ2-6; 12 nucleotides line up with TRBD2. The CDR3 totals 18 residues. The J segment lost 0 bases and the V segment lost 3 bases, leaving 4 bases of the junction unmatched. The germline gives CDR1 SGDLS, CDR2 YYNGEE. In nucleotides, the CDR3 is TGTGCCAGCAGCGGGGGACTAGCGGGCGTCTCTGGGGCCAACGTCCTGACTTTC. It encodes CASSGGLAGVSGANVLTF.

The chain carries TRBV11-2 and TRBJ1-6; D not certain. The germline gives CDR1 SGHAT, CDR2 FQNNGV. Between the trimmed V and J ends, which lost 1 base and 6 bases, there was a span of 10 bases. The CDR3 extends over 15 amino acids. The CDR3 protein is CASSLGVSANSPLHF. The CDR3 DNA is TGTGCCAGCAGCTTAGGGGTTAGCGCTAATTCACCCCTCCACTTT.

This chain connects TRBV7-2 to TRBJ2-3, with 15 bases lining up with TRBD2. This CDR3 region has 17 residues. J lost 3 bases, V lost 5 bases, and 6 bases had no gene match. Germline V gene lookup returns CDR1 SGHTA and CDR2 FQGNSA. CDR3 sequence reads: CASSLRTSGGATDTQYF. The CDR3 DNA sequence: TGTGCCAGCAGCCTTCGGACTAGCGGGGGGGCGACAGATACGCAGTATTTT.

The chain combines TRBV23-1 with TRBJ2-7; no clear D. TRBV23-1 is recorded as an ORF, its role being uncertain. V was pared by 3 bases and J by 7 bases, with 19 bases between. The CDR3 covers 15 residues. The CDR3 region has the DNA TGCGCCAGCAGTCACCCCGATAAGAAGGCGAGGGAGCAGTACGTC. Protein: CASSHPDKKAREQYV.

The chain is built from TRBV19 and TRBJ1-5; weak D call: TRBD1 (5 bases). The CDR3 is 15 residues long. Germline CDR1 and CDR2: LNHDA and SQIVND (reference sequence). V was trimmed by 6 bases and J by 0 bases, leaving 12 bases between them. The DNA for the CDR3 is TGTGCCAGTAGCCTAGGGGATACTAGCAATCAGCCCCAGCATTTT. This encodes CASSLGDTSNQPQHF.

This chain uses TRBV5-1 with TRBJ2-1; a weak D match, TRBD1 (6 bases). V lost 4 bases and J lost 9, with 17 bases in between. The CDR3 length is 14 residues. The germline V gene has CDR1 SGHRS and CDR2 YFSETQ. The CDR3 loop reads CASSHGAGAVEQFF. CDR3 DNA: TGCGCCAGCAGCCATGGCGCAGGGGCCGTTGAGCAGTTCTTC.

This clone was detected once. The chain carries TRBV7-2 and TRBJ2-2; the match to TRBD2 covers 7 bases. Germline CDR1 is SGHTA and CDR2 is FQGNSA. Trimming took 5 bases from V and 7 from J; bases not matched to a gene: 13. The CDR3 consists of 16 residues. CDR3 sequence (DNA): TGTGCCAGCAGCCCGGCCCGTCGGGGGGTACACGGGGAGCTGTTTTTT. This sequence encodes CASSPARRGVHGELFF.

This clone came up once. The rearrangement links TRBV18 to TRBJ1-4, with D perhaps TRBD1 (6 bases). Germline CDR1 and CDR2: KGHSH and LQKENI. The CDR3 runs to 18 residues. Trimming stripped 3 bases from V and 0 bases from J, with 17 bases between. The CDR3 reads CASSPLPVSGATNEKLFF. The CDR3 DNA reads TGTGCCAGCTCACCCCTCCCCGTATCAGGGGCAACTAATGAAAAACTGTTTTTT.

The chain uses TRBV6-5 and TRBJ1-1; D may be TRBD1 (6 bases). V lost 0 bases and J 0 bases, leaving 8 bases between the germline ends. CDR3 length: 15 residues. Germline V gene data show CDR1 as MNHEY and CDR2 as SVGAGI. The CDR3: CASSYSRDMNTEAFF. CDR3 bases: TGTGCCAGCAGTTACTCTCGGGACATGAACACTGAAGCTTTCTTT.

The chain employs TRBV6-5 and TRBJ2-7; 9 nucleotides line up with TRBD1. The ends lost 4 bases at V and 6 bases at J; junction bases unmatched: 10. Germline-derived CDR1 and CDR2 are MNHEY and SVGAGI. The length of the CDR3 is 15 residues. The CDR3 DNA is TGTGCCAGCAGTTTACTAGGGGGACAGGGAGGCGAGCAGTACTTC. Amino acid sequence: CASSLLGGQGGEQYF.

The rearrangement uses TRBV11-2 and TRBJ1-1; tentative D call: TRBD1 (5 bases). This CDR3 has 14 residues. V was pared by 8 bases and J by 4 bases, with 17 bases between. The germline V gene encodes CDR1 SGHAT and CDR2 FQNNGV. The CDR3 coding sequence is TGTGCCAGCTCCCGGACTTCGGGGGGCACTGAAGCTTTCTTT. Translating it yields CASSRTSGGTEAFF.

V is TRBV29-1 and J is TRBJ1-5, with D maybe TRBD1 (6 bases). Between the trimmed V and J ends, which lost 7 bases and 9 bases, there was a span of 19 bases. The CDR3 consists of 13 residues. CDR1 is SQVTM and CDR2 is ANQGSEA in the germline V gene. This chain's CDR3 is CSAQDSVSPPQHF. DNA of the CDR3: TGCAGCGCCCAGGACAGCGTATCTCCGCCCCAGCATTTT.

Here the CDR3 DNA reads TGTGCCAGTAGCGGACAGACGTTTCAGCCCCAGCATTTT. Translating gives CASSGQTFQPQHF. The rearrangement uses TRBV19 and TRBJ1-5; possible D gene TRBD1, 6 bases. The CDR3 loop spans 13 amino acids. Germline values: CDR1 LNHDA, CDR2 SQIVND (reference sequence). Trimming cost V 6 bases and J 6 bases, with 12 bases left between them. The full variable domain, in which reference TRBV19 and TRBJ1-5 provide the parts outside the CDR3, is DGGITQSPKYLFRKEGQNVTLSCEQNLNHDAMYWYRQDPGQGLRLIYYSQIVNDFQKGDIAEGYSVSREKKESFPLTVTSAQKNPTAFYLCASSGQTFQPQHFGDGTRLSIL.

The chain couples TRBV30 to TRBJ1-1, with D hard to call. CDR3 length: 13 amino acids. Trimming left V 0 bases short and J 1 base short, with 6 bases between. Germline CDR1 GTSNPN, CDR2 SVGIG (reference sequence). In DNA form, the CDR3 reads TGTGCCTGGAGTGTACACAGGAACACTGAAGCTTTCTTT. Residues: CAWSVHRNTEAFF.

The chain combines TRBV19 with TRBJ2-3; TRBD2 is a possible D gene (6 bases). The CDR3 contains 16 residues. In germline, CDR1 is LNHDA, CDR2 SQIVND (reference sequence). The V gene lost 8 bases and the J gene lost 4 bases, with 22 bases spanning the gap. The CDR3 DNA sequence: TGTGCCAGTTCCCCCGGGACTGACATTTCGGCAGATACGCAGTATTTT. Amino acids: CASSPGTDISADTQYF.

With respect to this clone: The junction does not match germline at one end; this may be a read error. The chain is built from TRBV7-7 and TRBJ2-5; 9 bases are shared with TRBD1. This CDR3 region has 14 residues. Germline loops: CDR1 SSHAT, CDR2 FNYEAQ (reference sequence). Here the CDR3 reads CASSAGTGIETQYF. In DNA, the CDR3 is TGTGCTAGCAGCGCCGGGACAGGGATTGAGACCCAGTACTTC.

V gene TRBV3-1 (or the pseudogene TRBV3-2) combines with J gene TRBJ1-2, with 10 bases that match TRBD1. The CDR3 is 18 amino acids. J gave up 2 bases and V 1 base, and 10 bases lay outside the gene matches. Germline V gene lookup returns CDR1 LGHDT and CDR2 YNNKEL (reference sequence). The CDR3 nucleotides are TGTGCCAGCAGCCAAGCCGGGACAGGGGCTTCAGCAAACTATGGCTACACCTTC. Translated: CASSQAGTGASANYGYTF.

The chain joins TRBV6-4 to TRBJ1-1; no definite D call. Trimming cost V 5 bases and J 4 bases, with 11 bases left between them. Germline values: CDR1 MRHNA, CDR2 SNTAGT. The CDR3 is made up of 13 amino acids. CDR3 amino acids: CASSRRRGTEAFF. Written as DNA, the CDR3 is TGTGCCAGCAGTCGGAGGCGCGGCACTGAAGCTTTCTTT.

The V and J genes are TRBV5-5 and TRBJ1-2, with D possibly TRBD1 on 6 matching bases. Trimming took off 0 bases at V and 4 bases at J, with 22 bases between the two ends. CDR3 length: 18 residues. Germline V gene lookup returns CDR1 SGHKS and CDR2 YYEKEE (reference sequence). In DNA form, the CDR3 reads TGTGCCAGCAGCTTGGCTCTGGCAGGGGCCCTCCCCGGCTATGGCTACACCTTC. Translating gives CASSLALAGALPGYGYTF.

V usage is TRBV9 and J usage is TRBJ2-2; possible D gene TRBD2, 6 bases. In germline, CDR1 is SGDLS, CDR2 YYNGEE. The CDR3 sequence is 15 residues long. V lost 0 bases and J 6 bases, leaving 12 bases between the germline ends. The CDR3 here is CASSVAGRSSGELFF. In DNA, the CDR3 is TGTGCCAGCAGCGTAGCAGGGAGGTCTTCCGGGGAGCTGTTTTTT.